The rows below give T cell receptor beta chains drawn from one sample of a study of cytomegalovirus exposure and HLA in healthy donors. Produced via immunoSEQ multiplex PCR; TCRdb's table is partial and in-frame only. The table has some 130,000 clones, over 60% seen once. Sequenced input: PBMCs. These receptors came from a man aged 35-49 years in good health and CMV-seronegative. Both conserved end residues are part of each CDR3. The order of the fields is V gene, J gene, D gene, clone size, CDR3 protein, CDR3 DNA. D genes are given only for firm matches. Size is omitted from some rows. Given values are once, few, many or a class for expanded clones.

>TRBV29-1|TRBJ1-1|.|once
CSVEGESGAFF
TGCAGCGTTGAAGGGGAGAGTGGAGCTTTCTTT
>TRBV6-5|TRBJ1-2|TRBD1|few
CASRPTGVNGYTF
TGTGCCAGCAGGCCCACAGGGGTTAACGGCTACACCTTC
>TRBV5-6|TRBJ2-5|.|.
CASSGGGETQYF
TGTGCCAGCAGTGGGGGAGGAGAGACCCAGTACTTC
>TRBV30|TRBJ2-7|.|.
CAWRDEGGAGYEQYF
TGTGCCTGGAGGGACGAAGGGGGAGCCGGCTACGAGCAGTACTTC
>TRBV7-2|TRBJ1-5|TRBD1|.
CASSPMAGGHQPQHF
TGTGCCAGCAGCCCAATGGCAGGGGGCCATCAGCCCCAGCATTTT
>TRBV27|TRBJ2-5|.|.
CAGGVRKETQYF
TGTGCAGGGGGGGTTCGTAAAGAGACCCAGTACTTC
>TRBV5-4|TRBJ2-3|.|.
CASSLGLEGGRGTDTQYF
TGTGCCAGCAGCTTGGGGCTAGAAGGGGGAAGGGGGACAGATACGCAGTATTTT
>TRBV7-8|TRBJ2-3|.|.
CASSPRGAGGGTDTQYF
TGTGCCAGCAGCCCCCGAGGAGCGGGCGGAGGGACAGATACGCAGTATTTT
>TRBV2|TRBJ1-1|TRBD1|.
CATGTGQAGRAEAFF
TGTGCCACCGGGACCGGACAGGCCGGGAGGGCTGAAGCTTTCTTT
>TRBV6-5|TRBJ1-2|.|.
CASSKRRESSGGYTF
TGTGCCAGCTCCAAGAGGAGGGAGAGTTCGGGCGGCTACACCTTC
>TRBV9|TRBJ1-1|.|.
CASSARGQGDTEAFF
TGTGCCAGCAGCGCGAGGGGACAAGGGGATACTGAAGCTTTCTTT
>TRBV4-1|TRBJ2-7|TRBD2|once
CASSRQPLRGASYEQYF
TGCGCCAGCAGCCGACAACCCCTGCGGGGGGCCTCCTACGAGCAGTACTTC
>TRBV7-8|TRBJ2-7|TRBD2|.
CASSLLIRGGSYEQYF
TGTGCCAGCAGCTTATTAATCCGCGGGGGATCCTACGAGCAGTACTTC
>TRBV9|TRBJ2-7|.|.
CASSVVLTYEQYF
TGTGCCAGCAGCGTAGTCCTTACCTACGAGCAGTACTTC
>TRBV25-1|TRBJ2-5|TRBD2|few
CASSDWRGNSGIGETQYF
TGTGCCAGCAGTGATTGGCGGGGTAATAGCGGGATAGGTGAGACCCAGTACTTC
>TRBV30|TRBJ2-5|TRBD1|few
CAWSLGTDGTQYF
TGTGCCTGGAGTTTAGGGACAGATGGAACCCAGTACTTC
>TRBV2|TRBJ1-6|.|.
CASSEALSGGAPLHF
TGTGCCAGCAGTGAAGCGCTTTCCGGGGGGGCACCCCTCCACTTT
>TRBV6-6|TRBJ1-4|.|.
CASSYSPPQTGEKLFF
TGTGCCAGCAGTTACTCGCCGCCCCAGACGGGTGAAAAACTGTTTTTT
>TRBV29-1|TRBJ1-5|TRBD1|.
CSVTQGDSNQPQHF
TGCAGCGTTACACAGGGGGATAGCAATCAGCCCCAGCATTTT
>TRBV6-1|TRBJ2-7|.|few
CAVETGNSYEQYF
TGTGCCGTAGAGACCGGGAACTCCTACGAGCAGTACTTC
>TRBV11-1|TRBJ2-5|.|.
CASSRTDQETQYF
TGTGCCAGCAGCCGTACAGACCAAGAGACCCAGTACTTC
>TRBV5-8|TRBJ2-5|.|.
CASSLAFETQYF
TGTGCCAGCAGCTTGGCTTTTGAGACCCAGTACTTC
>TRBV10-3|TRBJ1-1|.|.
CAIGGMNTEAFF
TGTGCCATCGGCGGTATGAACACTGAAGCTTTCTTT
>TRBV6-5|TRBJ1-1|.|few
CASSYAGADGNTEAFF
TGTGCCAGCAGTTACGCGGGGGCGGATGGGAACACTGAAGCTTTCTTT
>TRBV9|TRBJ2-3|.|.
CASSVATGPLGIAQYF
TGTGCCAGCAGCGTAGCTACGGGTCCGTTGGGTATTGCGCAGTATTTT
>TRBV6-1|TRBJ2-2|.|.
CASSERGHTGELFF
TGTGCCAGCAGTGAACGTGGCCACACCGGGGAGCTGTTTTTT
>TRBV28|TRBJ2-7|.|.
CASSSPTSSYEQYF
TGTGCCAGCAGTTCCCCGACTAGCTCCTACGAGCAGTACTTC
>TRBV5-1|TRBJ2-5|.|.
CASSFVGQVIQETQYF
TGCGCCAGCAGCTTCGTTGGGCAGGTGATCCAAGAGACCCAGTACTTC
>TRBV1|TRBJ2-5|.|.
CTSSQDSLMYQETQYF
TGCACCAGCAGCCAGGACTCCCTAATGTACCAAGAGACCCAGTACTTC
>TRBV30|TRBJ2-3|.|once
CAWSVLQPRFTDTQYF
TGTGCCTGGAGTGTACTGCAGCCTAGATTCACAGATACGCAGTATTTT
>TRBV6-6|TRBJ1-5|TRBD1|.
CASSPGQGSYNQPQHF
TGTGCCAGCAGCCCCGGACAGGGGTCATACAATCAGCCCCAGCATTTT
>TRBV11-1|TRBJ1-1|.|.
CASSFQQRGGTEAFF
TGTGCCAGCAGCTTTCAACAGCGCGGAGGCACTGAAGCTTTCTTT
>TRBV12-2|TRBJ2-3|.|.
CASRRNEEERECTDTQYF
TGTGCAAGTCGCCGGAACGAGGAGGAGCGGGAGTGCACAGATACGCAGTATTTT
>TRBV28|TRBJ2-7|.|.
CASSFPTPYEQYF
TGTGCCAGCAGTTTCCCTACCCCCTACGAGCAGTACTTC
>TRBV11-3|TRBJ1-2|.|.
CASSSIAGVGSGYTF
TGTGCCAGCAGCAGTATCGCAGGGGTAGGAAGCGGCTACACCTTC
>TRBV5-1|TRBJ1-1|.|.
CASSLPRGTEAFF
TGCGCCAGCAGCTTGCCCAGAGGGACTGAAGCTTTCTTT
>TRBV10-1|TRBJ1-4|.|.
CASRGDCTTNEKLFF
TGCGCCAGCAGAGGGGACTGCACAACTAATGAAAAACTGTTTTTT
>TRBV6-5|TRBJ2-5|TRBD2|once
CASSYSAGGRETQYF
TGTGCCAGCAGTTATTCGGCGGGGGGCCGGGAGACCCAGTACTTC
>TRBV30|TRBJ2-1|TRBD2|.
CAWSVAGGIVGNEQFF
TGTGCCTGGAGTGTAGCGGGAGGGATTGTAGGCAATGAGCAGTTCTTC
>TRBV30|TRBJ1-2|.|.
CAWSVGDYGNYGYTF
TGTGCCTGGAGTGTGGGGGACTACGGGAACTATGGCTACACCTTC
>TRBV7-6|TRBJ2-5|.|.
CASSLDPRGLGTQYF
TGTGCCAGCAGCTTAGACCCACGCGGCCTTGGGACCCAGTACTTC
>TRBV28|TRBJ2-7|.|.
CASSLRRLGVLYEQYF
TGTGCCAGCAGTTTAAGACGTCTCGGGGTTCTCTACGAGCAGTACTTC
>TRBV11-2|TRBJ1-5|.|.
CASRLREEGWLLQPQHF
TGTGCCAGCAGGCTAAGGGAGGAGGGCTGGTTGCTCCAGCCCCAGCATTTT
>TRBV5-1|TRBJ1-1|TRBD1|few
CASSRGRDRVENTEAFF
TGCGCCAGCAGTAGAGGCCGGGACAGGGTCGAGAACACTGAAGCTTTCTTT
>TRBV19|TRBJ1-5|TRBD1|once
CASSNRQGTNQPQHF
TGTGCCAGTAGTAATCGACAGGGTACCAATCAGCCCCAGCATTTT